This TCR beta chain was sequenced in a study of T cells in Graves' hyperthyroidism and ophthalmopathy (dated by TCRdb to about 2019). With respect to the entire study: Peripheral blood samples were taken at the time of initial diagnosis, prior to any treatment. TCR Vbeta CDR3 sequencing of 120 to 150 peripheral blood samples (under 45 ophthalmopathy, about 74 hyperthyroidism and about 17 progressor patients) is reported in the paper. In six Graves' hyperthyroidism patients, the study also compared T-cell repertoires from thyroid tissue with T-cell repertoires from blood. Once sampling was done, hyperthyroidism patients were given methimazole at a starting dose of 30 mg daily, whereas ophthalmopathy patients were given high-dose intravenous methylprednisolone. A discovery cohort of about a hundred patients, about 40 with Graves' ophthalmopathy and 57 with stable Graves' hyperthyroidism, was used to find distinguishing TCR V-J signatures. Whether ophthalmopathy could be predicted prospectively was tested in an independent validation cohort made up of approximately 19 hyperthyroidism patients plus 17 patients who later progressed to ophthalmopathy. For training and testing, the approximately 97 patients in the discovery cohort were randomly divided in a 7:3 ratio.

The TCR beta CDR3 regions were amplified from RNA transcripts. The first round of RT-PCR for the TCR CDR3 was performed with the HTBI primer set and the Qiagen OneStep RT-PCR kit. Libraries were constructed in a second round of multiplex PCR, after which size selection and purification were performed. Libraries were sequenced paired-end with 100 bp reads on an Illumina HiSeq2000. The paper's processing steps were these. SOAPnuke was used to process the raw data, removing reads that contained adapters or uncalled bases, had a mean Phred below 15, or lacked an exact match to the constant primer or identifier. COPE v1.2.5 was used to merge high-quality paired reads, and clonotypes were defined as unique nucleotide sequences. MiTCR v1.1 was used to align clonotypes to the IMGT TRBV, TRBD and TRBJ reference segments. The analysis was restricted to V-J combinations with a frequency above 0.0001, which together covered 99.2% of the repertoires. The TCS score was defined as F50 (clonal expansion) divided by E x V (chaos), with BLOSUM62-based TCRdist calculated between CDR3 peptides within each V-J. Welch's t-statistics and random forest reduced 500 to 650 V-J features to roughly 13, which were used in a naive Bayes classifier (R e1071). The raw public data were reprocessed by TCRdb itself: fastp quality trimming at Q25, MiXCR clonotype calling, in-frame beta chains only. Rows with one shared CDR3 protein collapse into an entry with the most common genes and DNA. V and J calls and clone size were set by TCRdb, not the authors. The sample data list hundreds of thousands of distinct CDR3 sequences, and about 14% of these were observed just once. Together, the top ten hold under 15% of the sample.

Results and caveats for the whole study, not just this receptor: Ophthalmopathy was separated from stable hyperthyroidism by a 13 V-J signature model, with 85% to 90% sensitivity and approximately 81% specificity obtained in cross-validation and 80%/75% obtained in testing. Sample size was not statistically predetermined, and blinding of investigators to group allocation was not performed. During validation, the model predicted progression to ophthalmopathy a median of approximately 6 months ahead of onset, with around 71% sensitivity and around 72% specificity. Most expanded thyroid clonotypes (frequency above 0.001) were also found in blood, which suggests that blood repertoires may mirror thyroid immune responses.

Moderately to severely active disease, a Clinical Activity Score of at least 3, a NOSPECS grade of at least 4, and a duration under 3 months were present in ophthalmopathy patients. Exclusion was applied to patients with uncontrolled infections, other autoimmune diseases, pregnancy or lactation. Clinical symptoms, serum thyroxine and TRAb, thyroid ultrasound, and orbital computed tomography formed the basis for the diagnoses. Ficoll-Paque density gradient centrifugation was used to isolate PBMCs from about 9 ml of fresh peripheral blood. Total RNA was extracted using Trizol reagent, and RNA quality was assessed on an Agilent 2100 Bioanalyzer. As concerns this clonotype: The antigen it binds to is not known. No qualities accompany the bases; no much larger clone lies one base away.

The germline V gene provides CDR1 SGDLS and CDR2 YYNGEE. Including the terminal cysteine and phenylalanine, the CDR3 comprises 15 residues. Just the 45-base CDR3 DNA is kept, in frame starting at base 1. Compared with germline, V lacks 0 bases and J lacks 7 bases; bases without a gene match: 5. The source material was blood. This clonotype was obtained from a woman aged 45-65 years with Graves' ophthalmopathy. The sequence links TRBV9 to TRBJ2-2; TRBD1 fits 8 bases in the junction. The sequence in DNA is TGTGCCAGCAGCGTAGCGCAGGGGGCAGTCGGGGAGCTGTTTTTT. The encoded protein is CASSVAQGAVGELFF.